A selection of T cell receptor beta chains follows, all from one sample in a study of tumor-infiltrating lymphocytes in primary liver carcinoma. From the multiplex PCR reads, TCRdb called clonotypes with MiXCR, one entry per CDR3 protein. The sample records roughly 57,000 distinct CDR3 sequences, about two thirds being singletons. The source material was liver tumor tissue from sampling region 2. The origin of the receptors is a man aged 35-49 years with primary liver carcinoma and hepatitis B virus infection. Each CDR3 is given with its conserved first and last residue. A D gene is named only where the DNA matches it firmly. A row's size may be missing; if present it is once, few, many or a size class.

j_call	v_call	clone_size	d_call	cdr3_aa	cdr3_nt
TRBJ1-1	TRBV11-1	few	TRBD1	CASSPRQGRNTEASF	TGTGCCAGCAGCCCGCGACAGGGTCGGAACACTGAAGCTTCCTTT
TRBJ2-2	TRBV11-2	few	NA	CASLPPGVYTGELFF	TGTGCCAGCCTCCCACCGGGAGTGTACACCGGGGAGCTGTTTTTT
TRBJ1-2	TRBV6-5	NA	TRBD1	CASSYSGTGSNYGYTF	TGTGCCAGCAGTTACTCGGGGACAGGGTCCAACTATGGCTACACCTTC
TRBJ2-1	TRBV12-5	few	NA	CASGPRYSNEQFF	TGTGCTAGTGGTCCCCGTTACTCCAATGAGCAGTTCTTC
TRBJ2-1	TRBV5-1	NA	NA	CTNRVGKNNEQFF	TGCACCAACCGGGTAGGGAAAAACAATGAGCAGTTCTTC
TRBJ2-3	TRBV6-5	NA	NA	CASHEQDGSKETETQCF	TGTGCCAGCCACGAACAGGACGGGAGTAAGGAGACAGAAACGCAGTGTTTT
TRBJ1-2	TRBV6-5	NA	NA	CASRGYIF	TGTGCCAGCAGAGGCTACATCTTC
TRBJ2-2	TRBV4-1	NA	TRBD2	CANSQDLSSAGELFF	TGCGCCAACAGCCAAGACCTAAGCAGTGCGGGGGAGCTATTTTTT
TRBJ1-4	TRBV4-3	NA	NA	CASSQGQDEKLSF	TGCGCCAGCAGCCAAGGTCAGGATGAAAAACTGTCTTTT
TRBJ1-6	TRBV10-2	NA	NA	CASSESMVNSPLHF	TGCGCCAGCAGTGAGTCCATGGTTAATTCACCCCTCCACTTT
TRBJ2-2	TRBV25-1	NA	TRBD2	CASSWLQGGTGKLFF	TGTGCCAGCAGTTGGCTGCAGGGAGGGACCGGGAAGCTGTTTTTT
TRBJ2-7	TRBV28	NA	TRBD1	CASSAQGPVYEQYF	TGTGCCAGCAGCGCACAGGGGCCGGTCTACGAGCAGTACTTC
TRBJ2-1	TRBV11-2	NA	TRBD1	CASSLAGQGASTSSYNEQFF	TGTGCCAGCAGCTTAGCGGGACAGGGGGCTAGCACCAGCTCCTACAATGAGCAGTTCTTC
TRBJ2-3	TRBV11-2	medium-sized	TRBD2	CASSTPGGRADTQYF	TGTGCCAGCAGCACCCCGGGAGGGCGGGCAGATACGCAGTATTTT
TRBJ2-3	TRBV6-2/TRBV6-3	NA	NA	CASSPNVLMQYF	TGTGCCAGCAGTCCCAATGTCTTAATGCAGTATTTT
TRBJ1-1	TRBV12-1	NA	NA	CAISLTIPMNTEAFF	TGTGCCATCAGCTTGACTATTCCTATGAACACTGAAGCATTCTTT
TRBJ2-7	TRBV6-6	NA	NA	CASSYLRGGATYEQYF	TGTGCCAGCAGTTACCTACGAGGGGGGGCTACATACGAGCAGTACTTC
TRBJ2-7	TRBV6-6	NA	NA	CASRKGSAVGEQYF	TGTGCCAGCAGAAAAGGATCAGCGGTAGGCGAGCAGTACTTC
TRBJ2-7	TRBV11-2	NA	TRBD1	CASCLRWTGENEQYF	TGTGCCAGCTGCTTACGATGGACAGGGGAAAATGAGCAGTACTTC
TRBJ2-1	TRBV6-1	once	TRBD2	CASSGEAGGYSEQFF	TGTGCCAGCAGTGGAGAAGCGGGAGGATACAGTGAGCAGTTCTTC
TRBJ2-7	TRBV2	NA	NA	CASNEGRAVSYEQYF	TGTGCCAGCAATGAGGGCAGGGCGGTCTCCTACGAGCAGTACTTC
TRBJ2-2	TRBV10-3	NA	NA	CAISESASWELFF	TGCGCCATCAGTGAGTCTGCTTCCTGGGAGCTGTTTTTT
TRBJ2-2	TRBV6-6	many	TRBD1	CASSSLTGVSGELFF	TGTGCCAGCAGTTCCCTGACAGGGGTTTCCGGGGAGCTGTTTTTT
TRBJ2-7	TRBV6-5	NA	NA	CTSSDSYEQYF	TGTACCAGCAGTGATTCCTACGAGCAGTACTTC
TRBJ2-7	TRBV12-3/TRBV12-4	once	NA	CASSLASYEQYF	TGCGCCAGCAGTTTAGCCTCCTACGAGCAGTACTTC
TRBJ2-1	TRBV7-9	NA	TRBD2	CASSLTFWAGGVGSYNEQSF	TGTGCCAGCAGCCTAACCTTCTGGGCGGGAGGAGTGGGATCCTACAATGAGCAGTCCTTC
TRBJ2-7	TRBV29-1	many	NA	CGVTGTLGGEQYF	TGCGGCGTCACCGGGACTCTTGGGGGTGAGCAGTACTTC
TRBJ1-3	TRBV6-1	NA	NA	CASCRGNTIYF	TGTGCCAGCTGTCGAGGAAACACCATATATTTT
TRBJ2-1	TRBV7-8	NA	NA	CACSLLGGSAVSYNEQFF	TGTGCCTGCAGCCTGCTTGGAGGGTCAGCGGTCTCCTACAATGAGCAGTTCTTC
TRBJ2-2	TRBV20-1	few	TRBD1	CSARPRPGTGNVRELFF	TGCAGTGCTAGACCAAGACCCGGGACAGGGAATGTCAGGGAGCTGTTTTTT
TRBJ2-3	TRBV11-3	NA	TRBD2	CASSLDSGIGPDKQYF	TGTGCCAGTAGCTTAGATAGCGGGATAGGCCCAGATAAGCAGTATTTT
TRBJ1-2	TRBV29-1	NA	NA	CSVGQSWGMGYGYSF	TGCAGCGTTGGGCAGAGCTGGGGCATGGGCTATGGCTACAGCTTC
TRBJ2-3	TRBV5-4	NA	NA	CAISLGDRGTDTQYF	TGTGCCATCAGCTTAGGGGATAGGGGGACAGATACGCAGTATTTT
TRBJ2-5	TRBV4-3	few	NA	CASSQAVRLTETQYF	TGCGCCAGCAGCCAAGCAGTCCGTTTGACTGAGACCCAGTACTTC
TRBJ2-3	TRBV5-4	NA	NA	CASSLEALGTDTQYF	TGTGCCAGCAGCTTGGAAGCCTTGGGTACAGATACGCAGTATTTT
TRBJ1-2	TRBV12-3/TRBV12-4	once	NA	CTSSRTGDYGCTF	NA
TRBJ1-4	TRBV11-2	NA	NA	CASIKTPGGTNVKLFF	TGTGCCAGCATCAAGACCCCAGGAGGAACAAATGTAAAATTGTTTTTT
TRBJ2-7	TRBV7-8	NA	TRBD2	CASNLIAGSRGEQYF	TGTGCAAGCAACTTAATCGCGGGGAGCCGGGGGGAACAGTACTTC
TRBJ2-5	TRBV11-2	NA	NA	CASSQSPGSGKETHYF	TGTGCCAGCAGCCAATCTCCTGGCAGTGGGAAAGAGACCCACTACTTC
TRBJ2-1	TRBV11-3	NA	NA	CASSPRQGEQFF	TGTGCCAGCAGCCCCAGACAAGGTGAGCAGTTCTTC
TRBJ2-1	TRBV6-1	few	TRBD2	CASSKAGDEQFF	TGTGCCAGCAGTAAAGCGGGGGATGAGCAGTTCTTC
TRBJ2-7	TRBV10-3	NA	NA	CAISKAGQEQYF	TGCGCCATCAGTAAAGCCGGGCAAGAGCAGTATTTC
TRBJ2-3	TRBV29-1	NA	NA	CSAEGGAGITGTQYF	TGCAGCGCTGAGGGCGGGGCCGGCATCACAGGTACGCAGTATTTT
TRBJ2-7	TRBV14	NA	NA	CARSARGSYDQYF	TGTGCCAGGAGCGCCAGGGGCTCCTACGATCAGTACTTC
TRBJ2-6	TRBV7-9	few	TRBD1	CVSSPPYRGGANVLTF	TGTGTCAGCAGCCCACCGTACAGGGGTGGGGCCAACGTCCTGACTTTC
TRBJ2-2	TRBV11-2	NA	TRBD2	CASSSSSGANTGELFF	TGTGCCAGCAGCTCTTCTAGCGGCGCGAACACCGGGGAGCTGTTTTTT
TRBJ1-4	TRBV11-2	NA	TRBD1	CATSKAPGGTNEKLFF	TGTGCCACCAGCAAGGCTCCAGGGGGAACAAATGAGAAACTGTTTTTT
TRBJ2-3	TRBV30	NA	NA	CAWRGASTDTQYF	TGTGCCTGGAGGGGGGCAAGCACAGATACGCAGTATTTT
TRBJ2-3	TRBV11-2	NA	NA	CVSSTSTDTKYF	TGTGTCAGCAGCACTAGCACAGATACGAAGTATTTT
TRBJ2-1	TRBV7-3	NA	NA	CASRLGPSSYNEQFF	TGTGCCAGCAGGTTAGGCCCGAGCTCCTACAATGAGCAGTTCTTC
TRBJ2-3	TRBV6-5	NA	NA	CASSFPGGNTDTQYF	TGTGCCAGCAGCTTCCCCGGCGGAAACACAGATACGCAGTATTTT
TRBJ2-1	TRBV29-1	NA	NA	CSVATLRTWSRKEQFF	TGCAGCGTCGCCACGCTTCGGACCTGGTCCCGTAAAGAGCAGTTCTTC
TRBJ1-5	TRBV10-3	once	NA	CAISEYESDQPQHF	TGTGCCATCAGTGAGTATGAAAGCGACCAGCCCCAGCATTTT